This T cell receptor beta chain was identified in a study of blood T cell repertoires in COVID-19. Methods used by the authors: Amplification of reference gene primers provided the estimated nucleated cell counts. Clones were read by immunoSEQ multiplex PCR, and TCRdb kept only the in-frame ones, dropping some. V and J calls and clone size come straight from that table; D and trimming were deduced from the DNA. This table has fewer than 250,000 clones, about four fifths appearing once. Germline V lookup: CDR1 SEHNR, CDR2 FQNEAQ (reference sequence). This CDR3 contains 13 residues. Unmatched junction bases numbered 4, after V lost 2 bases and J lost 6 bases.

This TCR came from a woman in her 40s with active or convalescent COVID-19. The chain combines TRBV7-9 with TRBJ2-7, with TRBD1 matching 7 bases. Sequencing used peripheral blood. The CDR3: CASSLKGAAEQYF. CDR3 coding DNA: TGTGCCAGCAGCTTAAAGGGGGCGGCCGAGCAGTACTTC.